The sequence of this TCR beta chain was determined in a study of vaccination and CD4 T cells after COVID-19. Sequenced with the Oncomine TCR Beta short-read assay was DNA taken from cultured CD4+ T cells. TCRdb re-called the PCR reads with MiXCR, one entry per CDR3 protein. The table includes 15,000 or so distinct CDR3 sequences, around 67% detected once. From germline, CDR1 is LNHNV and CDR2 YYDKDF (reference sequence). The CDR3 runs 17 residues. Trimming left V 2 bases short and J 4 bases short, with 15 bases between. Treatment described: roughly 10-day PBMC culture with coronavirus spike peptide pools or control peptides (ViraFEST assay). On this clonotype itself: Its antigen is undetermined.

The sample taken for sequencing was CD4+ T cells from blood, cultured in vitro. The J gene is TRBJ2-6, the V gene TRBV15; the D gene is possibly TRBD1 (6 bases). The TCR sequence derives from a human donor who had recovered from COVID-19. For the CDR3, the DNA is TGTGCCACCAGCAGAAAGACAGGACCAGCGGGGGCCAACGTCCTGACTTTC. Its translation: CATSRKTGPAGANVLTF.